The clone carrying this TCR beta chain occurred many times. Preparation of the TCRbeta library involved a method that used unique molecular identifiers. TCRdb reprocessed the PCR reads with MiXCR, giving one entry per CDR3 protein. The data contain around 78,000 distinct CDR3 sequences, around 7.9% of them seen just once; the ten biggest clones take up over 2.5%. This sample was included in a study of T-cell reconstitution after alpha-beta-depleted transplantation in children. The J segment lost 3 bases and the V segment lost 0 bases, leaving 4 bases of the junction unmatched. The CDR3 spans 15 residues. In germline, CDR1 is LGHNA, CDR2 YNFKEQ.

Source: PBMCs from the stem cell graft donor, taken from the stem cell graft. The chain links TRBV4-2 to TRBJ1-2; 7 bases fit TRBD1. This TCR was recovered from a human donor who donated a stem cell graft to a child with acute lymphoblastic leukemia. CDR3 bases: TGTGCCAGCAGCCAAGATACAGGGGACTACTATGGCTACACCTTC. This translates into CASSQDTGDYYGYTF.